Following are 4 T cell receptor beta chains from one sample sequenced in a study of T cell responses to AZD1222 COVID-19 vaccine. The protocol was immunoSEQ multiplex PCR, while the TCRdb copy is restricted to in-frame clones and leaves out a portion. The table records around 120,000 clones, 80% to 95% of them present only once. The sequencing used peripheral blood, collected on day 0 of AZD1222 vaccination. The receptor source for this set is an adult in good health.

V gene TRBV27 combines with J gene TRBJ2-7, with D possibly TRBD1 on 6 matching bases. V was cut by 4 bases and J by 1 base, with 17 bases left in between. Per the germline V gene, CDR1 is MNHEY and CDR2 is SMNVEV (reference sequence). The CDR3 has 16 amino acids. CDR3 DNA sequence: TGTGCCAGCAGTTCAATCGATCAGGGGATGTCCTACGAGCAGTACTTC. Amino acids: CASSSIDQGMSYEQYF.

This chain joins TRBV6-4 and TRBJ1-2; TRBD1 matches 7 bases. V dropped 0 bases and J dropped 6; count of bases not matched to a gene: 4. The CDR3 is 14 amino acids. Germline CDR1 reads MRHNA; CDR2 reads SNTAGT. CDR3 bases: TGTGCCAGCAGTGACTCCGAAGGGGGCAATGGCTACACCTTC. It specifies CASSDSEGGNGYTF.

The chain couples TRBV4-3 to TRBJ1-2, with D perhaps TRBD1 (5 bases). Germline CDR1 LGHNA, CDR2 YSLEER. The CDR3 is 13 amino acids. The V end lost 0 bases, the J end lost 6 bases, and 8 bases lay between the germline ends. The CDR3 DNA reads TGCGCCAGCAGCCAAGATTGGGGGAATGGCTACACCTTC. Translating it yields CASSQDWGNGYTF.

J is TRBJ1-6 and V is TRBV2, with 8 positions matching TRBD1. V was pared by 3 bases and J by 14 bases, with 12 bases of the junction left unmatched. The CDR3 is 15 residues long. CDR1 and CDR2 (germline): SNHLY, FYNNEI. The CDR3 sequence: CASSEGQGALSTLHF. CDR3 in DNA: TGTGCCAGCAGTGAGGGGCAGGGGGCATTATCTACCCTCCACTTT.